The 4 T cell receptor beta chains below all came from one sample that was sequenced in a study of response to subunit inactivated influenza vaccine. TCRdb passed the RT-PCR reads through MiXCR, listing each CDR3 protein once. The repertoire includes roughly 520,000 distinct CDR3 sequences, 25% of them detected once, and about 1.9% sits in the top ten. This material consisted of CD4+ T cells sorted from PBMCs, taken 4 to 6 days after vaccination. The source is a man over 45 who received an inactivated influenza vaccine.

Only a few counts were recorded for this clonotype. The chain joins TRBV21-1 to TRBJ1-5; the DNA was not compared with TRBD1, the D call given in the table. TRBV21-1 is a listed pseudogene. CDR3 length equals 13 residues. The CDR3 reads CAVPLIPNQPQHF. As DNA, the CDR3 is TGTGCCGTCCCCCTTATACCCAATCAGCCCCAGCATTTT.

The V gene is TRBV12-3 or TRBV12-4, the J gene TRBJ1-1; possible D gene TRBD1, 5 bases. V was pared by 9 bases and J by 0 bases, with 17 bases between. The CDR3 consists of 15 residues. The CDR3 loop reads CASLGAVQMNTEAFF. CDR3 DNA: TGTGCCAGTTTAGGGGCAGTTCAAATGAACACTGAAGCTTTCTTT.

The rearrangement uses TRBV7-8 and TRBJ2-1; 12 bases map to TRBD2. The germline gives CDR1 SGHVS, CDR2 FQNEAQ. The V and J ends lost 1 base and 9 bases, in that order; junction bases with no gene match: 4. The CDR3 length is 15 residues. CDR3 amino acids: CASSLVVTSGGEQFF. CDR3 sequence (DNA): TGTGCCAGCAGCTTAGTGGTGACTAGCGGGGGTGAGCAGTTCTTC.

The chain couples TRBV7-9 to TRBJ2-7, with D possibly TRBD1 on 6 matching bases. The V gene's germline CDR1 is SEHNR and CDR2 FQNEAQ (reference sequence). This CDR3 is 12 amino acids long. Trimming left V 5 bases short and J 6 bases short, with 11 bases between. CDR3 coding DNA: TGTGCCAGCAGCACCCAGGGGCTCGAGCAGTACTTC. Its translation is CASSTQGLEQYF.